The 30 T cell receptor beta chains below all came from one sample that was sequenced in a study of PD-L1 blockade in urothelial cancer. Sequenced by immunoSEQ multiplex PCR; TCRdb stores in-frame clones only, minus some. The top ten hold over 7.5% of the sample, which has roughly 84,000 clones, about four fifths seen once. The sequencing here drew on PBMCs, taken around atezolizumab (anti-PD-L1) treatment. The receptors derive from a man aged 65 to 85 with urothelial cancer.

The chain has TRBV9 and TRBJ1-2, with 7 positions matching TRBD1. The ends lost 1 base at V and 5 bases at J; junction bases unmatched: 5. CDR1 is SGDLS and CDR2 is YYNGEE in the germline V gene. The length of the CDR3 is 14 residues. CDR3 sequence reads: CASSVRQGGYGYTF. The CDR3 DNA reads as TGTGCCAGCAGCGTAAGACAGGGTGGTTATGGCTACACCTTC.

The J gene is TRBJ2-6, the V gene TRBV19; D uncertain. Trimming took 4 bases from V and 0 from J, leaving 4 bases between them. The CDR3 runs 14 residues. Germline lookup yields CDR1 LNHDA and CDR2 SQIVND (reference sequence). The CDR3 loop is CASSKSSGANVLTF. CDR3 coding DNA: TGTGCCAGTAGTAAGAGCTCTGGGGCCAACGTCCTGACTTTC. Using reference TRBV19 and TRBJ2-6 for the parts outside the CDR3, the full variable domain is DGGITQSPKYLFRKEGQNVTLSCEQNLNHDAMYWYRQDPGQGLRLIYYSQIVNDFQKGDIAEGYSVSREKKESFPLTVTSAQKNPTAFYLCASSKSSGANVLTFGAGSRLTVL.

The gene calls are TRBV19 and TRBJ2-2, with TRBD1 matching over 8 bases. The CDR3 consists of 15 residues. V was clipped by 6 bases and J by 3 bases; unmatched bases: 6. CDR1 and CDR2 (germline): LNHDA, SQIVND (reference sequence). The CDR3 reads CASSSGTGHTGELFF. CDR3 nucleotides: TGTGCCAGTAGCTCCGGGACAGGCCACACCGGGGAGCTGTTTTTT.

This chain joins TRBV5-1 and TRBJ2-3; possibly TRBD2 for D (5 bases). The CDR3 contains 15 residues. Trimming took 0 bases from V and 1 from J, leaving 9 bases between them. Germline loops: CDR1 SGHRS, CDR2 YFSETQ. CDR3: CASSLVSAGTDTQYF. The CDR3 coding sequence is TGCGCCAGCAGCTTGGTTAGCGCTGGCACAGATACGCAGTATTTT.

V usage is TRBV6-6 and J usage is TRBJ1-2; TRBD1 aligns across 8 bases. V dropped 7 bases and J dropped 7; count of bases not matched to a gene: 17. The CDR3 contains 16 residues. Germline CDR1 is MNHNY and CDR2 is SVGAGI (reference sequence). The DNA of the CDR3 is TGTGCCAGCATATGGCAGGGGGCGCAACTAGGAGGTGGCTACACCTTC. Protein: CASIWQGAQLGGGYTF.

The rearrangement joins TRBV14 to TRBJ2-2; a weak D match, TRBD2 (5 bases). With 4 bases removed from V and 5 bases from J, the gap between germline ends came to 11 bases. The V gene's germline CDR1 is SGHDN and CDR2 FVKESK. The CDR3 is made up of 14 amino acids. CDR3 in amino acids: CASSPRTGTGELFF. DNA of the CDR3: TGTGCCAGCAGCCCACGAACGGGGACCGGGGAGCTGTTTTTT.

V usage is TRBV19 and J usage is TRBJ1-1; 9 positions agree with TRBD1. The CDR3 runs to 15 residues. Trimming removed 4 bases from V and 1 base from J; junction bases left unmatched: 4. CDR1 is LNHDA and CDR2 is SQIVND in the germline V gene (reference sequence). The CDR3, as DNA: TGTGCCAGTAGTAGGCGGACAGGGGAGAACACTGAAGCTTTCTTT. Translating gives CASSRRTGENTEAFF.

The V call is TRBV5-1, the J call TRBJ2-3; 8 nucleotides align to TRBD2. This CDR3 has 16 residues. The germline CDR1 and CDR2 sequences are SGHRS and YFSETQ. V dropped 4 bases and J dropped 1; count of bases not matched to a gene: 8. The CDR3 spells CASSPGGSLGTDTQYF. The CDR3 nucleotides read TGCGCCAGCAGCCCGGGGGGGTCCCTAGGCACAGATACGCAGTATTTT.

This chain connects TRBV14 to TRBJ2-2, with a weak D call TRBD2 (5 bases). Deletions cut 1 base from V and 6 bases from J, with 12 bases between. The CDR3 loop spans 15 amino acids. CDR1 is SGHDN, CDR2 FVKESK, per germline. The CDR3 region is CASSQVLATAGELFF. CDR3 DNA sequence: TGTGCCAGCAGCCAAGTGCTAGCAACTGCCGGGGAGCTGTTTTTT. The full variable domain, completed using reference TRBV14 and TRBJ2-2, is EAGVTQFPSHSVIEKGQTVTLRCDPISGHDNLYWYRRVMGKEIKFLLHFVKESKQDESGMPNNRFLAERTGGTYSTLKVQPAELEDSGVYFCASSQVLATAGELFFGEGSRLTVL.

This chain uses TRBV29-1 with TRBJ2-3; perhaps TRBD1 as D (8 bases). With 3 bases removed from V and 8 bases from J, the gap between germline ends came to 21 bases. Germline loops: CDR1 SQVTM, CDR2 ANQGSEA. This CDR3 has 15 residues. The CDR3 protein is CSVDGGDRGGSTQYF. The CDR3 nucleotides are TGCAGCGTTGACGGGGGAGACAGGGGAGGGAGTACGCAGTATTTT.

The chain couples TRBV6-5 to TRBJ1-1, with 8 bases identical to TRBD1. The germline CDR1 and CDR2 sequences are MNHEY and SVGAGI. The V segment lost 6 bases and the J segment 3 bases; nucleotides outside the gene matches: 6. The CDR3 totals 14 residues. The CDR3 spells CASSRQGWDTEAFF. CDR3 coding DNA: TGTGCCAGCAGCCGACAGGGGTGGGACACTGAAGCTTTCTTT.

This clone was observed a few times. The rearrangement links TRBV28 to TRBJ1-3; weak D call: TRBD1 (5 bases). The V gene's germline CDR1 is MDHEN and CDR2 SYDVKM. This CDR3 has 14 amino acids. V lost 2 bases and J 3 bases, leaving 8 bases between the germline ends. The CDR3 sequence is CASSLIQGGNTIYF. The CDR3 DNA reads TGTGCCAGCAGTTTAATTCAGGGTGGAAACACCATATATTTT.

The chain carries TRBV7-6 and TRBJ2-5; 7 bases map to TRBD2. V lost 5 bases, J lost 5 bases, and 11 bases stayed unmatched. The CDR3 runs 15 residues. CDR1 SGHVS and CDR2 FNYEAQ come from the germline V gene. CDR3 in DNA: TGTGCCAGCAGCCCTAGACTAGCTCGTGCGGAGACCCAGTACTTC. This gives the protein CASSPRLARAETQYF.

This clone was detected a few times. Because it lacks the conserved phenylalanine or tryptophan at the end, this CDR3 is likely a read error. The DNA is left out, because the CDR3 cannot be placed on it with certainty; the CDR3 is given as TCRdb lists it. This same CDR3 is encoded by further DNA sequences in the sample. The chain joins TRBV6-6 to TRBJ1-1; the D call in the table, TRBD1, was not verified against the DNA. CDR1 and CDR2 from the germline V gene are MNHNY and SVGAGI (reference sequence). The CDR3 numbers 12 amino acids, ends counted. CDR3 protein: CASSSNPGHILL.

This sequence joins TRBV7-9 and TRBJ1-2, with a possible D match to TRBD1 (6 bases). CDR3 length: 13 residues. CDR1 and CDR2 (germline): SEHNR, FQNEAQ (reference sequence). Trimming stripped 3 bases from V and 2 bases from J, with 7 bases between. The CDR3 nucleotides are TGTGCCAGCAGCTTCACAGGGAACTATGGCTACACCTTC. This sequence encodes CASSFTGNYGYTF.

CDR3: CASRVYNEQFF. The CDR3 nucleotides are TGTGCCAGTCGGGTGTACAATGAGCAGTTCTTC. The rearrangement uses TRBV19 and TRBJ2-1; D gene uncertain. CDR3 length: 11 amino acids. Germline assignment: CDR1 LNHDA and CDR2 SQIVND (reference sequence). The V and J ends lost 8 bases and 4 bases respectively, with 6 bases between them.

J is TRBJ2-1 and V is TRBV9; TRBD2 agrees at 9 bases. Trimming at V came to 2 bases and at J to 0 bases, leaving 15 bases not matched to a gene. The CDR3 consists of 20 residues. From germline, CDR1 is SGDLS and CDR2 YYNGEE. CDR3 residues: CASSVSGTSNANPSYNEQFF. As DNA, the CDR3 is TGTGCCAGCAGCGTTTCCGGGACTAGCAATGCTAATCCCTCCTACAATGAGCAGTTCTTC.

The chain links TRBV30 to TRBJ1-2, with TRBD1 matching 9 bases. Germline values: CDR1 GTSNPN, CDR2 SVGIG (reference sequence). Trimming at V came to 2 bases and at J to 2 bases, leaving 15 bases not matched to a gene. The CDR3 is 18 residues long. The CDR3 loop reads CAWSFEPGQGLGNYGYTF. In nucleotides, the CDR3 is TGTGCCTGGAGTTTCGAACCGGGACAGGGCCTCGGGAACTATGGCTACACCTTC.

This chain links TRBV2 with TRBJ2-7; tentative D call: TRBD1 (5 bases). Germline CDR1 reads SNHLY; CDR2 reads FYNNEI. The CDR3 is made up of 11 amino acids. Between the trimmed V and J ends, which lost 8 bases and 6 bases, there was a span of 11 bases. The CDR3 loop is CASGWGLEQYF. The CDR3 nucleotides are TGTGCCAGCGGCTGGGGCCTCGAGCAGTACTTC.

This rearrangement joins TRBV7-3 to TRBJ2-1; tentatively, D is TRBD1 (5 bases). V lost 3 bases to trimming and J lost 6 bases, with 12 bases between them. Germline lookup yields CDR1 SGHTA and CDR2 FQGTGA. The length of the CDR3 is 14 residues. CDR3 coding DNA: TGTGCCAGCAGCTTGGGGCCCGAGGCCAATGAGCAGTTCTTC. It codes for CASSLGPEANEQFF.

This sequence joins TRBV5-1 and TRBJ2-5, with D tentatively TRBD2 (5 bases). The V gene lost 0 bases and the J gene lost 4 bases, with 16 bases spanning the gap. The CDR3 sequence is 16 residues long. CDR1 is SGHRS, CDR2 YFSETQ, per germline. The DNA of the CDR3 is TGCGCCAGCAGCTTGGAGGTAGGGCAAGAGGGAGAGACCCAGTACTTC. Its translation: CASSLEVGQEGETQYF.

V gene TRBV28 combines with J gene TRBJ2-7; no clear D gene. Germline V CDR1 and CDR2: MDHEN, SYDVKM. This CDR3 region has 14 residues. V was pared by 10 bases and J by 1 base, with 17 bases between. CDR3 in amino acids: CATLPRQSSYEQYF. In nucleotides, the CDR3 is TGTGCCACCCTCCCCCGCCAGTCTTCCTACGAGCAGTACTTC.

The J gene is TRBJ1-4, the V gene TRBV19; D gene uncertain. Germline V gene data show CDR1 as LNHDA and CDR2 as SQIVND (reference sequence). V was trimmed by 5 bases and J by 5 bases, leaving 12 bases between them. The CDR3 runs 14 residues. CDR3 nucleotides: TGTGCCAGTAGTCTCCAGCCACTAAATGAAAAACTGTTTTTT. Translation: CASSLQPLNEKLFF. Filled out from reference TRBV19 and TRBJ1-4, the complete variable domain reads DGGITQSPKYLFRKEGQNVTLSCEQNLNHDAMYWYRQDPGQGLRLIYYSQIVNDFQKGDIAEGYSVSREKKESFPLTVTSAQKNPTAFYLCASSLQPLNEKLFFGSGTQLSVL.

The V call is TRBV5-6, the J call TRBJ2-7, with D unresolved. V lost 4 bases, J lost 4 bases, and 15 bases lay in between. This CDR3 comprises 14 residues. CDR1 is SGHDT and CDR2 is YYEEEE in the germline V gene. CDR3 bases: TGTGCCAGCAGCCTACTTACGGGTTTTTACGAGCAGTACTTC. This sequence encodes CASSLLTGFYEQYF.

This sequence joins TRBV5-4 and TRBJ1-1; D gene unclear. Between the trimmed V and J ends, which lost 0 bases and 4 bases, there was a span of 10 bases. This CDR3 spans 14 amino acids. Germline CDR1 and CDR2: SGHNT and YYREEE (reference sequence). The CDR3 here is CASSLGGAGTEAFF. The CDR3 DNA reads TGTGCCAGCAGCTTGGGAGGTGCGGGCACTGAAGCTTTCTTT.

Only a few counts were recorded for this clone. The V and J genes are TRBV29-1 and TRBJ2-5; 8 bases line up with TRBD2. The length of the CDR3 is 14 residues. Germline CDR1 and CDR2: SQVTM and ANQGSEA. The V and J ends lost 4 bases and 2 bases, in that order; junction bases with no gene match: 6. CDR3 amino acids: CSVGASGLQETQYF. CDR3 nucleotide sequence: TGCAGCGTTGGGGCTAGCGGGTTGCAAGAGACCCAGTACTTC.

This clone was detected a few times. This rearrangement joins TRBV28 to TRBJ1-2, with 9 bases matching TRBD1. The CDR3 consists of 14 residues. J lost 4 bases, V lost 3 bases, and 3 bases had no gene match. Germline CDR1 and CDR2: MDHEN and SYDVKM. The CDR3 DNA reads TGTGCCAGCAGTTTGTTGACAGGGGGCTATGGCTACACCTTC. This translates into CASSLLTGGYGYTF.

The rearrangement links TRBV2 to TRBJ1-1; maybe TRBD1 (5 bases). Trimming took off 8 bases at V and 5 bases at J, with 18 bases between the two ends. Germline lookup yields CDR1 SNHLY and CDR2 FYNNEI. The CDR3 sequence is 14 residues long. The CDR3 protein is CASDSFGGSTEAFF. CDR3 bases: TGTGCCAGCGACAGTTTCGGGGGATCGACTGAAGCTTTCTTT.

This clone was recorded only once. The chain employs TRBV7-3 and TRBJ2-1, with 11 bases identical to TRBD2. V lost 5 bases and J lost 2; bases outside the gene matches: 2. Germline CDR1 is SGHTA and CDR2 is FQGTGA. The CDR3 is made up of 15 amino acids. CDR3 DNA sequence: TGTGCCAGCAGCCCGGGACTAGCGGCCTACAATGAGCAGTTCTTC. Translating gives CASSPGLAAYNEQFF. The full variable domain, completed using reference TRBV7-3 and TRBJ2-1, is GAGVSQTPSNKVTEKGKYVELRCDPISGHTALYWYRQSLGQGPEFLIYFQGTGAADDSGLPNDRFFAVRPEGSVSTLKIQRTERGDSAVYLCASSPGLAAYNEQFFGPGTRLTVL.

The rearrangement links TRBV9 to TRBJ2-1; 10 bases agree with TRBD2. Per the germline V gene, CDR1 is SGDLS and CDR2 is YYNGEE. The CDR3 sequence is 16 residues long. Germline trimming cut 1 base from V and 4 bases from J; bases unmatched to any gene: 5. CDR3: CASSVSGRASYNEQFF. In DNA, the CDR3 is TGTGCCAGCAGCGTAAGCGGGAGGGCCAGTTACAATGAGCAGTTCTTC.